This record looks at one T cell receptor (beta chain) sequence and its context. The antigen this receptor binds is unknown. The record has no base qualities; no much larger clone is one base away. This sample stems from a study of OX40 agonist ivuxolimab in advanced cancers. With regard to the full study: The costimulatory receptor OX40 (CD134) was targeted by ivuxolimab, a fully human IgG2 agonistic monoclonal antibody. The paper reports the monotherapy dose-escalation portion (N ≈ 50 patients) of the phase I ivuxolimab trial. The point of sequencing TCRbeta in the periphery was to test whether ivuxolimab changed TCR sequence diversity and drove clonal T-cell expansion. Partial responses occurred in three dose-escalation patients: two with cutaneous melanoma and one with hepatocellular carcinoma. Among the approximately 50 dose-escalation patients, roughly 20 had hepatocellular carcinoma, approximately 15 melanoma, 9 renal cell carcinoma and 9 head and neck cancer. A male proportion of 82.7% and a mean age of 60 years, ranging from about 23 to 79, were recorded for the dose-escalation cohort. Intravenous ivuxolimab was administered to patients every 2 weeks at six dose levels: 0.01, 0.1, 0.3, 1.5, 3 and 10 mg/kg. Prior anti-PD-1, anti-PD-L1 or anti-CTLA-4 therapy was permitted, and 35% to 40% of dose-escalation patients had received checkpoint inhibitors.

The CDR3 sequence holds 13 residues, the cysteine and phenylalanine included. Only the CDR3 region is kept as DNA, spanning 39 bases read in frame from base 1. V was cut back by 4 bases and J by 1 base, leaving a gap of 8 bases between them. The germline V gene yields MDHEN for CDR1 and SYDVKM for CDR2. To sequence the TCRbeta CDR3 region, genomic DNA was isolated from the sorted cells. TCRbeta CDR3 regions were sequenced using the immunoSEQ Assay. Held by TCRdb, this immuneACCESS table contains in-frame sequences only and omits some clones. Under half of the omission traces to an unresolved V gene where checked; the cause of the rest is unknown. The table for this sample lists fewer than 70,000 clones; 77% of them were counted only once. Approximately 6% of the sample goes to the ten largest clones. Patients with a history of autoimmune disease or receiving systemic immunosuppression were excluded from the trial. Peripheral blood for TCR sequencing was collected from all dose cohorts at baseline, on cycle 4 day 1, and on cycle 7 day 1. Samples came from an open-label, multicenter, first-in-human phase I dose-escalation trial of ivuxolimab. Adults with locally advanced or metastatic melanoma, renal cell carcinoma, hepatocellular carcinoma or head and neck squamous cell carcinoma were enrolled in the trial. Before TCR sequencing, CD4+ T cells and CD8+ T cells from peripheral blood were sorted into separate populations.

Study-wide conclusions, independent of this receptor: Low levels of normalized T-cell clonal expansion were also seen in some nonresponding patients. On average, CD8+ T cells showed more expanded clones than CD4+ T cells after ivuxolimab. Partial responders in the 0.1-3.0 mg/kg groups had among the lowest normalized peripheral clonal expansion, especially among CD8+ T cells. At doses from 0.1 to 3.0 mg/kg, clonal expansion was seen in both CD4+ and CD8+ blood T cells between baseline and week 6. Which antigens the clonally expanded peripheral T cells were specific for was not determined.

This specimen was CD4+ or CD8+ T cells sorted from blood, taken in a trial of the OX40 agonist ivuxolimab. The V gene is TRBV28 and the J gene is TRBJ2-7; a tentative D match to TRBD1 spans 6 bases. The origin of this receptor is an adult with an advanced solid tumor such as melanoma, head and neck, liver or kidney cancer. The CDR3 protein sequence reads: CASSSGQSYEQYF. The DNA sequence is as follows: TGTGCCAGCAGTTCCGGACAGTCCTACGAGCAGTACTTC.